Sequencing of this T cell receptor beta chain was carried out in a study of STAT3 mutations in large granular lymphocyte leukemia. Study in general: Over half of T-LGLL patients had one or more immunosuppressive regimens. The study, taken as a whole, reports: At least one immunodominant TCR beta clonotype appeared in every T-cell large granular lymphocyte leukemia patient. All newly emerging clones after therapy were STAT3 wild type.

This clone was counted a few times. Antigen unknown. Sequenced by immunoSEQ multiplex PCR; TCRdb stores in-frame clones only, minus some. The table lists 30,000 to 40,000 clones, around 88% of them singletons, with roughly 13% in the top ten. The clonotype comes from a man aged 60 to 69 with T-cell large granular lymphocyte leukemia. Some clones in this sample may be carry-over from other donors' samples. The specimen was peripheral blood mononuclear cells.

The CDR3 loop reads CATSRAVGTTPGEQYF. CDR3 coding DNA: TGTGCCACCAGCAGAGCTGTTGGGACTACCCCGGGGGAGCAGTACTTC. The chain recombines TRBV15 with TRBJ2-7; 7 nucleotides agree with TRBD2. Trimming at V came to 1 base and at J to 7 bases, leaving 13 bases not matched to a gene. The CDR3 is 16 residues long. Germline CDR1 and CDR2: LNHNV and YYDKDF (reference sequence).